The clone carrying this TCR beta chain was detected only a few times. The source of the sample is a study of T cells after yellow fever vaccination. Trimming removed 7 bases from V and 3 bases from J, with 23 bases in between. CDR1 is MNHEY and CDR2 is SVGEGT in the germline V gene. The CDR3 is 17 residues long. TCRdb analysed the 5' RACE reads with MiXCR anew, one entry per CDR3 protein. The sample shows 310,000 or so distinct CDR3 sequences, more than 3% of them seen only once. The chain combines TRBV6-2 or TRBV6-3 with TRBJ2-3; tentatively, D is TRBD1 or TRBD2 (5 bases each). This TCR derives from a man aged 18 to 30 who received the YFV17D yellow fever vaccine. The sample here was PBMCs, taken on the day of the yellow fever booster vaccination. The CDR3 loop reads CASTWDPAGTLTDTQYF. CDR3 in DNA: TGTGCCAGCACTTGGGACCCGGCCGGGACCTTAACAGATACGCAGTATTTT.